Listed here are 15 T cell receptor beta chains from one sample, sequenced in a study of CD8 T cells in ankylosing spondylitis. Each CDR3 protein gets one entry after TCRdb re-called the 5' RACE reads with MiXCR. The sample carries 200,000 to 250,000 distinct CDR3 sequences, approximately 8.4% recorded once. The sample taken for sequencing was blood, either unsorted or a sorted T cell fraction (not recorded which). Source of these receptors: a female donor with ankylosing spondylitis or in good health (not recorded which).

This clonotype was seen many times. The chain joins TRBV5-1 to TRBJ1-1; 9 nucleotides match TRBD1. With V trimmed by 10 bases and J by 4 bases, 8 bases remained unmatched. CDR1 and CDR2 from the germline V gene are SGHRS and YFSETQ. The CDR3 has 13 amino acids. The CDR3 is CACQTGQGTEAFF. CDR3 sequence (DNA): TGCGCCTGCCAAACGGGACAGGGCACTGAAGCTTTCTTT.

This clonotype was found many times. This chain uses TRBV10-3 with TRBJ2-5; possible D gene TRBD1, 6 bases. The V gene lost 3 bases and the J gene lost 5 bases, with 16 bases spanning the gap. The CDR3 covers 15 residues. Germline CDR1 ENHRY, CDR2 SYGVKD. CDR3: CAISESTGIRETQYF. The CDR3 DNA follows: TGTGCCATCAGTGAATCAACAGGGATTAGGGAGACCCAGTACTTC.

This clonotype was observed many times. The chain links TRBV9 to TRBJ2-7; D ambiguous. V was pared by 0 bases and J by 0 bases, with 7 bases between. Germline CDR1 and CDR2: SGDLS and YYNGEE. The CDR3 loop spans 14 amino acids. The chain's CDR3 is CASSVEASSYEQYF. Written as DNA, the CDR3 is TGTGCCAGCAGCGTAGAGGCGAGCTCCTACGAGCAGTACTTC.

This clonotype was observed at least ten times. This chain uses TRBV7-8 with TRBJ2-7; 9 bases are shared with TRBD1. Germline assignment: CDR1 SGHVS and CDR2 FQNEAQ. The V and J ends lost 5 bases and 3 bases, in that order; junction bases with no gene match: 2. The CDR3 extends over 13 amino acids. CDR3 DNA sequence: TGTGCCAGCAGCGGGACAGGGTTCTACGAGCAGTACTTC. It codes for CASSGTGFYEQYF.

This clonotype appeared many times. The chain recombines TRBV20-1 with TRBJ1-5; 8 positions agree with TRBD1. V trimming: 1 base; J trimming: 6 bases; junction bases outside the gene matches: 5. Germline CDR1 is DFQATT and CDR2 is SNEGSKA (reference sequence). The CDR3 totals 14 residues. The CDR3 DNA follows: TGCAGTGCTAGAGCCATTCAGGGGGCTCAGCCCCAGCATTTT. This encodes CSARAIQGAQPQHF.

The table lists this clonotype with many counts. The chain joins TRBV9 to TRBJ2-1; possibly TRBD1 for D (6 bases). V lost 3 bases, J lost 10 bases, and 17 bases lay in between. The CDR3 sequence is 14 residues long. CDR1 SGDLS and CDR2 YYNGEE come from the germline V gene. CDR3 nucleotide sequence: TGTGCCAGCAGCGCCAGGGGCTCAAAGGGGGAGCAGTTCTTC. This codes for CASSARGSKGEQFF.

The chain is built from TRBV28 and TRBJ1-4; D is unclear. CDR1 and CDR2 (germline): MDHEN, SYDVKM. The CDR3 totals 15 residues. V was trimmed by 3 bases and J by 7 bases, leaving 15 bases between them. The CDR3 DNA reads as TGTGCCAGCAGTTTGCCTACGGGGTTCCCTGAAAAACTGTTTTTT. The encoded protein is CASSLPTGFPEKLFF.

For this clonotype: This may arise from a read error, as a much more abundant clone is one base away. CDR3 region: CAIRWREGNEQCF. The CDR3 nucleotides are TGTGCCATCAGGTGGCGGGAGGGCAACGAGCAGTGCTTC. The chain combines TRBV10-3 with TRBJ2-7; 9 bases match TRBD2. This CDR3 is 13 amino acids long. Germline V lookup: CDR1 ENHRY, CDR2 SYGVKD.

This clonotype was seen repeatedly, ten times or more. The V gene is TRBV28, the J gene TRBJ1-1; 8 bases are shared with TRBD1. This CDR3 is 14 amino acids long. Germline assignment: CDR1 MDHEN and CDR2 SYDVKM. With V trimmed by 2 bases and J by 6 bases, 5 bases remained unmatched. The CDR3: CASSLTGGRPEAFF. CDR3 DNA sequence: TGTGCCAGCAGTTTAACAGGGGGAAGGCCTGAAGCTTTCTTT.

This clonotype appeared a few times. V gene TRBV7-9 combines with J gene TRBJ2-7; D is ambiguous. V dropped 2 bases and J dropped 0 bases, with 11 bases sitting between them. CDR3 length: 15 amino acids. CDR1 is SEHNR and CDR2 is FQNEAQ in the germline V gene (reference sequence). The CDR3 DNA sequence: TGTGCCAGCAGCTTACCACCCAGGAGCTCCTACGAGCAGTACTTC. Amino acids: CASSLPPRSSYEQYF.

This clonotype was seen ten or more times. The V gene is TRBV20-1, the J gene TRBJ2-1; 8 bases are shared with TRBD1. The CDR3 runs 14 residues. The V gene end was trimmed by 5 bases and the J gene end by 4 bases; junction bases not matched to a gene: 7. CDR1 and CDR2 from the germline V gene are DFQATT and SNEGSKA (reference sequence). The CDR3 region has the DNA TGCAGTGCTCCCTCGCGGGACAGGTACAATGAGCAGTTCTTC. As protein: CSAPSRDRYNEQFF.

This clonotype was counted a few times. This chain uses TRBV7-9 with TRBJ1-2; 8 bases fit TRBD1. The V gene's germline CDR1 is SEHNR and CDR2 FQNEAQ (reference sequence). Trimming removed 5 bases from V and 2 bases from J; junction bases left unmatched: 4. CDR3 length: 14 amino acids. The CDR3 region is CASSPGQANYGYTF. CDR3 nucleotides: TGTGCCAGCAGCCCGGGACAGGCAAACTATGGCTACACCTTC. Using reference TRBV7-9 and TRBJ1-2 for the parts outside the CDR3, the full variable domain is DTGVSQNPRHKITKRGQNVTFRCDPISEHNRLYWYRQTLGQGPEFLTYFQNEAQLEKSRLLSDRFSAERPKGSFSTLEIQRTEQGDSAMYLCASSPGQANYGYTFGSGTRLTVV.

Ten or more counts support this clonotype. The J gene is TRBJ2-5, the V gene TRBV23-1, with unresolved D. TRBV23-1 is recorded as an ORF, its role being uncertain. Trimming took 2 bases from V and 5 from J, leaving 9 bases between them. The CDR3 loop spans 13 amino acids. In nucleotides, the CDR3 is TGCGCCAGCAGTCAAGTAGGGAAGGAGACCCAGTACTTC. This sequence encodes CASSQVGKETQYF.

This clonotype was seen repeatedly, ten times or more. The chain couples TRBV6-2 or TRBV6-3 to TRBJ2-4; no definite D call. Germline V gives CDR1 MNHEY, CDR2 SVGEGT. Deletions cut 2 bases from V and 1 base from J, with 3 bases between. The CDR3 loop spans 13 amino acids. DNA for the CDR3: TGTGCCAGCAGTTACGGGGCCAAAAACATTCAGTACTTC. It encodes CASSYGAKNIQYF.

In its sample, this clonotype was seen many times. This rearrangement joins TRBV20-1 to TRBJ2-7; 9 bases fit TRBD2. The CDR3 has 15 amino acids. Germline loops: CDR1 DFQATT, CDR2 SNEGSKA (reference sequence). V shed 1 base and J 2 bases; nucleotides not matched to a gene: 6. The CDR3 reads CSARGRVAGAYEQYF. The DNA for the CDR3 is TGCAGTGCTAGAGGAAGGGTAGCGGGAGCCTACGAGCAGTACTTC.